The following is a T cell receptor beta chain sequence with its context. This clone was detected a few times. No cognate antigen has been identified for it. No base-level quality is on record; no much larger clone is a single base apart. The CDR3 regions of human TCRbeta chains were analyzed by immunosequencing. Turning to the authors' computational methods: Repertoire TCRs were matched against a reference library of SARS-CoV-2-specific TCRs generated with the MIRA antigen-specificity platform. Breadth was defined as the fraction of unique TCRs that were SARS-CoV-2-associated, and depth was defined as the fraction of total T cells that were SARS-CoV-2-associated. Using the MIRA data, each spike-specific TCR was mapped to the spike region that the TCR reacts to and placed in a CD4 or CD8 class. Log10-transformed breadth and depth values were compared by one-way ANOVA with Sidak's multiple comparisons tests. The clones in this table, taken by TCRdb from immuneACCESS, are in-frame only. Not every clone is retained; where verified, under half of the shortfall comes from an unresolved V gene, and the cause of the rest is unknown. V, J and clone size are those of that table, while D and trimming were read from the DNA. Here the sample has approximately 50,000 clones; 70% to 90% occur a single time. The top ten hold 6.5% to 8.5% of the sample.

This sample is drawn from a study of T cell responses to AZD1222 COVID-19 vaccine (dated by TCRdb to the early 2020s). About the investigation overall: TCR sequencing was performed for 233 trial participants, of whom about 200 were given two doses of AZD1222 and 26 were given two doses of MenACWY control vaccine. Trial participants were enrolled into age subgroups of 18-55, 56-69 and 70-plus years, which contained 148, 28 and 57 TCR-sequenced participants, respectively. What the research found in general, with its limitations: Vaccine-associated CD4 TCRs spanned the whole spike protein, with dominant responses in regions 160-218 and 743-854. The 56-69-year group was small, and its depth increase did not reach significance, likely because of low power. Spike-specific TCR breadth and depth rose significantly after two AZD1222 doses compared with day 0 and with MenACWY recipients. Most participants were white British and females outnumbered males, and the authors suggested that clonal diversity may have been underestimated. Conclusions about previously exposed vaccinees are limited, since just 5 to 7 AZD1222 recipients were seropositive for SARS-CoV-2 at baseline. Epitopes outside the regions mutated in the B.1.351 and B.1.1.7 variants were reportedly recognized by nearly half of the unique spike-specific TCRs. No day 14 peak-response samples were available, so repertoires were characterized only after the peak T cell response.

Reading the label with the study, this specimen's time point is: about 28 days (+/-7) after the second vaccine dose. AZD1222 recipients given second doses at about 4 weeks or at about 12 weeks were pooled, since spike-specific TCR depth and breadth were not found to differ between the two schedules. Vaccinee samples came from UK trials COV001 and COV002, including a single-blind randomized controlled phase 2/3 trial of AZD1222 (ChAdOx1 nCoV-19) in healthy adults. For TCRbeta chain sequencing, PBMC samples from trial participants were taken at day 0 and at day 28 after the second dose. V trim: 3 bases; J trim: 7 bases; unmatched bases: 10. Per the germline V gene, SGHRS is the CDR1 and YFSETQ is the CDR2. Including the terminal cysteine and phenylalanine, the CDR3 comprises 15 residues. Here the CDR3 DNA is all that survives: 45 bases in frame from base 1.

The origin of this receptor is an adult who received the AZD1222 COVID-19 vaccine. Here the chain combines TRBV5-1 and TRBJ2-7; TRBD1 fits 10 bases in the junction. Sample: peripheral blood, taken 28 days after the second AZD1222 dose. The nucleotide sequence is TGCGCCAGCAGCTACTCGACAGGGGGCGAGAGGGAGCAGTACTTC. Translated, it gives CASSYSTGGEREQYF.